These 25 T cell receptor beta chains came from one sample sequenced in a study of OX40 agonist ivuxolimab in advanced cancers. Sequenced by immunoSEQ multiplex PCR; TCRdb stores in-frame clones only, minus some. The table includes 70,000 to 95,000 clones, around 86% detected once. Sample: CD4+ or CD8+ T cells sorted from blood, taken in a trial of the OX40 agonist ivuxolimab. The receptors originated from an adult with an advanced solid tumor such as melanoma, head and neck, liver or kidney cancer.

V and J are TRBV7-8 and TRBJ2-7; D unclear. Germline V lookup: CDR1 SGHVS, CDR2 FQNEAQ. Trimming took off 2 bases at V and 6 bases at J, with 17 bases between the two ends. The CDR3 extends over 15 amino acids. The CDR3: CASSLMEFWTTEQYF. The CDR3 DNA reads as TGTGCCAGCAGCTTAATGGAGTTTTGGACCACCGAGCAGTACTTC.

The chain uses TRBV6-6 and TRBJ1-3; D is unresolved. The CDR3 has 15 amino acids. Looked up from germline, CDR1 is MNHNY and CDR2 is SVGAGI (reference sequence). Trimming took 6 bases from V and 2 from J, leaving 14 bases between them. CDR3 amino acids: CASSTGNLAGNTIYF. The CDR3 nucleotides read TGTGCCAGCAGCACCGGGAATTTGGCTGGAAACACCATATATTTT.

The V gene is TRBV13, the J gene TRBJ2-1; D is undetermined. Germline V gene lookup returns CDR1 PRHDT and CDR2 FYEKMQ (reference sequence). V was cut by 5 bases and J by 9 bases, with 17 bases left in between. This CDR3 is built from 14 residues. CDR3 loop: CASSPRGPGTEQFF. The CDR3 DNA sequence: TGTGCCAGCAGCCCCCGTGGCCCGGGCACTGAGCAGTTCTTC. The full variable domain, its missing parts supplied by reference TRBV13 and TRBJ2-1, is AAGVIQSPRHLIKEKRETATLKCYPIPRHDTVYWYQQGPGQDPQFLISFYEKMQSDKGSIPDRFSAQQFSDYHSELNMSSLELGDSALYFCASSPRGPGTEQFFGPGTRLTVL.

This chain links TRBV28 with TRBJ1-2; 7 nucleotides align to TRBD1. Losses at the gene ends were 2 bases for V and 4 bases for J; bases not matched to a gene: 7. The CDR3 runs 15 residues. Germline loops: CDR1 MDHEN, CDR2 SYDVKM. The CDR3 here is CASSLGQGEIYGYTF. DNA for the CDR3: TGTGCCAGCAGTTTAGGGCAGGGGGAGATCTATGGCTACACCTTC.

The chain recombines TRBV2 with TRBJ2-7; maybe TRBD1 (6 bases). This CDR3 spans 15 amino acids. Germline V CDR1 and CDR2: SNHLY, FYNNEI. With 6 bases removed from V and 1 base from J, the gap between germline ends came to 16 bases. Here the CDR3 DNA reads TGTGCCAGCAGATACGGGACACCGATATCCTACGAGCAGTACTTC. This sequence encodes CASRYGTPISYEQYF.

This clone was detected once. This chain uses TRBV19 with TRBJ1-5, with TRBD1 identical over 7 bases. CDR1 is LNHDA and CDR2 is SQIVND in the germline V gene (reference sequence). Germline trimming cut 6 bases from V and 0 bases from J; bases unmatched to any gene: 14. CDR3 size: 18 residues. CDR3 region: CASRSLPDRAFSNQPQHF. CDR3 DNA sequence: TGTGCCAGTAGATCGCTCCCCGACAGGGCCTTTAGCAATCAGCCCCAGCATTTT.

The chain is built from TRBV28 and TRBJ2-5, with 7 bases fitting TRBD2. This CDR3 is built from 19 residues. V shed 6 bases and J 1 base; nucleotides not matched to a gene: 20. The germline V gene encodes CDR1 MDHEN and CDR2 SYDVKM. DNA of the CDR3: TGTGCCAGCAGCTCCAGCCCCGGACTAGGCGCACTTTTCCAAGAGACCCAGTACTTC. Translating gives CASSSSPGLGALFQETQYF.

The chain carries TRBV12-5 and TRBJ1-2; 10 positions agree with TRBD1. CDR1 LGHNT and CDR2 FRNRAP come from the germline V gene. V lost 0 bases, J lost 8 bases, and 9 bases stayed unmatched. The CDR3 is 16 amino acids. CDR3 protein: CASGLVPGQGTQGYTF. The CDR3 bases are TGTGCTAGTGGTTTGGTTCCGGGACAGGGGACGCAAGGCTACACCTTC.

CDR3 in DNA: TGTGCCAGCTCACCCACGGCCGGGACAGGGGGTGAAGAGCAGTACTTC. Protein: CASSPTAGTGGEEQYF. The chain combines TRBV18 with TRBJ2-7; TRBD1 aligns across 11 bases. V lost 3 bases, J lost 7 bases, and 11 bases stayed unmatched. The CDR3 is made up of 16 amino acids. Germline V gives CDR1 KGHSH, CDR2 LQKENI.

DNA for the CDR3: TGTGCCAGCAGCATAGACAGCTCCTACAATGAGCAGTTCTTC. Protein: CASSIDSSYNEQFF. The rearrangement links TRBV21-1 to TRBJ2-1; TRBD1 was called by the table and not checked on the DNA. TRBV21-1 is labeled a pseudogene. The CDR3 length is 14 residues.

This clone was found once. The chain couples TRBV5-6 to TRBJ2-1, with D tentatively TRBD1 (6 bases). Trimming stripped 0 bases from V and 9 bases from J, with 19 bases between. Germline V CDR1 and CDR2: SGHDT, YYEEEE. There are 16 residues in the CDR3. The CDR3 region is CASSLDTGSLGGEQFF. DNA of the CDR3: TGTGCCAGCAGCTTGGATACGGGTAGCCTAGGGGGTGAGCAGTTCTTC. The variable domain in full, completed from reference TRBV5-6 and TRBJ2-1, reads DAGVTQSPTHLIKTRGQQVTLRCSPKSGHDTVSWYQQALGQGPQFIFQYYEEEERQRGNFPDRFSGHQFPNYSSELNVNALLLGDSALYLCASSLDTGSLGGEQFFGPGTRLTVL.

This rearrangement joins TRBV4-1 to TRBJ1-6; 7 positions agree with TRBD1. CDR1 and CDR2 from the germline V gene are MGHRA and YSYEKL. The CDR3 covers 16 residues. J gave up 10 bases and V 0 bases, and 9 bases lay outside the gene matches. DNA of the CDR3: TGCGCCAGCAGCCAAGAAGTGGGGACAGCGGGATCACCCCTCCACTTT. Protein product: CASSQEVGTAGSPLHF.

V gene TRBV4-2 combines with J gene TRBJ2-5; D remains ambiguous. The DNA end is more similar to TRBJ2-7, so the J call may be wrong. The CDR3 length is 15 residues. The germline V gene has CDR1 LGHNA and CDR2 YNFKEQ. The CDR3 loop reads CASSQESRPDYEQYF. The CDR3 DNA reads TGTGCCAGCAGCCAAGAGTCCCGCCCGGATTACGAGCAGTACTTC.

The chain employs TRBV29-1 and TRBJ1-5, with TRBD1 matching over 7 bases. This CDR3 is 13 amino acids long. With V trimmed by 6 bases and J by 7 bases, 9 bases remained unmatched. Per germline, CDR1 SQVTM and CDR2 ANQGSEA. CDR3 protein: CSVKDRAGQPQHF. In DNA, the CDR3 is TGCAGCGTCAAAGACAGGGCAGGCCAGCCCCAGCATTTT.

The rearrangement joins TRBV7-7 to TRBJ2-3, with D unclear. The CDR3 is made up of 16 amino acids. The ends were cut back, 1 base at V and 4 bases at J, with 15 bases in the middle. Germline lookup yields CDR1 SSHAT and CDR2 FNYEAQ (reference sequence). The CDR3, as DNA: TGTGCCAGCAGCTTAGGGGTAAACCCGGGCGCAGATACGCAGTATTTT. This gives the protein CASSLGVNPGADTQYF.

The CDR3 DNA sequence: TGTGCCAGCTCATACGGGACAGGGAACACTGAAGCTTTCTTT. Residues: CASSYGTGNTEAFF. The V and J genes are TRBV18 and TRBJ1-1, with 8 nucleotides matching TRBD1. After removal of 5 bases from V and 1 base from J, the junction contained 3 bases not matched to a gene. Germline-derived CDR1 and CDR2 are KGHSH and LQKENI. The CDR3 has 14 residues.

V usage is TRBV6-5 and J usage is TRBJ2-6; no clear D. The ends were cut back, 5 bases at V and 0 bases at J, with 8 bases in the middle. Germline CDR1 MNHEY, CDR2 SVGAGI. The CDR3 loop spans 15 amino acids. The CDR3 nucleotides read TGTGCCAGCAGTAAACTTACCTCTGGGGCCAACGTCCTGACTTTC. This translates into CASSKLTSGANVLTF.

V usage is TRBV5-4 and J usage is TRBJ2-1, with 12 bases fitting TRBD2. Germline V gene sequence: CDR1 SGHNT, CDR2 YYREEE (reference sequence). The ends lost 4 bases at V and 2 bases at J; junction bases unmatched: 4. The CDR3 spans 16 residues. The CDR3 nucleotides read TGTGCCAGCAGCCGGCTAGCGGGGGGGCCCTACAATGAGCAGTTCTTC. Amino acid sequence: CASSRLAGGPYNEQFF.

The chain couples TRBV30 to TRBJ2-5; TRBD1 is a possible D gene (7 bases). The ends were cut back, 4 bases at V and 0 bases at J, with 21 bases in the middle. This CDR3 comprises 17 residues. Germline CDR1 GTSNPN, CDR2 SVGIG (reference sequence). CDR3 loop: CAWTGRQGGPYQETQYF. Written as DNA, the CDR3 is TGTGCCTGGACCGGACGGCAGGGGGGTCCCTACCAAGAGACCCAGTACTTC.

This chain links TRBV5-6 with TRBJ1-6, with D uncertain. Deletions cut 4 bases from V and 6 bases from J, with 8 bases between. The CDR3 extends over 13 amino acids. CDR1 is SGHDT and CDR2 is YYEEEE in the germline V gene. The CDR3 sequence is CASSTNINSPLHF. DNA of the CDR3: TGTGCCAGCAGCACCAATATTAATTCACCCCTCCACTTT.

V and J are TRBV29-1 and TRBJ2-7, with 9 bases matching TRBD1. With V trimmed by 3 bases and J by 5 bases, 11 bases remained unmatched. The germline gives CDR1 SQVTM, CDR2 ANQGSEA. This CDR3 has 15 residues. CDR3 loop: CSVEGPGQGSHEQYF. The CDR3 nucleotides read TGCAGCGTTGAGGGACCGGGACAGGGCAGCCACGAGCAGTACTTC.

The V gene is TRBV5-1, the J gene TRBJ2-3; 8 positions agree with TRBD2. The CDR3 is made up of 16 amino acids. The ends lost 1 base at V and 1 base at J; junction bases unmatched: 5. Germline-derived CDR1 and CDR2 are SGHRS and YFSETQ. CDR3 sequence reads: CASSLWLRGGTDTQYF. The CDR3 DNA is TGCGCCAGCAGCTTGTGGTTGCGGGGGGGCACAGATACGCAGTATTTT.

V usage is TRBV2 and J usage is TRBJ2-7; possible D gene TRBD1, 8 bases. Trimming removed 5 bases at V and 3 bases at J, with 14 bases between. The CDR3 extends over 14 amino acids. The germline gives CDR1 SNHLY, CDR2 FYNNEI. The CDR3 sequence: CASSLTGGVYEQYF. For the CDR3, the DNA is TGTGCCAGCAGTCTAACAGGGGGGGTCTACGAGCAGTACTTC.

This chain joins TRBV6-6 and TRBJ1-1; D uncertain. V was clipped by 7 bases and J by 8 bases, with 11 bases between them. The length of the CDR3 is 11 residues. CDR1 MNHNY and CDR2 SVGAGI come from the germline V gene (reference sequence). CDR3 DNA: TGTGCCAGCACCAAGGCAGTGGAAGCTTTCTTT. Protein: CASTKAVEAFF.

The gene calls are TRBV28 and TRBJ2-7; D possibly corresponds to TRBD2 (5 bases). The CDR3 runs to 13 residues. V was clipped by 7 bases and J by 0 bases, with 10 bases between them. Per the germline V gene, CDR1 is MDHEN and CDR2 is SYDVKM. CDR3 residues: CASTRLYSYEQYF. The DNA for the CDR3 is TGTGCCAGCACGAGACTATACTCCTACGAGCAGTACTTC.